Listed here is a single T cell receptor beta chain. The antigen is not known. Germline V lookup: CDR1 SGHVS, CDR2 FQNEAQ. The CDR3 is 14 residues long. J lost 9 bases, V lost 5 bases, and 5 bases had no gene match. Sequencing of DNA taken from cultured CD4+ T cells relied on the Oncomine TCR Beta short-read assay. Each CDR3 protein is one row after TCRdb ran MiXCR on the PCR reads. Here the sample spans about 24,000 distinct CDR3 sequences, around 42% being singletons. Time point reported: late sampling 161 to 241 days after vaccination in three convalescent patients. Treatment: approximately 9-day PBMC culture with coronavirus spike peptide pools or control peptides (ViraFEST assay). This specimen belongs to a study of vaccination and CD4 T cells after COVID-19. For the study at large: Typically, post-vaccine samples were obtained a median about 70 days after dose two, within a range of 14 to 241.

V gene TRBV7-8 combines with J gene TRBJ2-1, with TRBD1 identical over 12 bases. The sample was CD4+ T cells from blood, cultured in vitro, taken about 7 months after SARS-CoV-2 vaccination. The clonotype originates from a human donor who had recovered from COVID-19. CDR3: CASSEGTGGSEQFF. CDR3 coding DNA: TGTGCCAGCAGCGAGGGGACAGGGGGCTCTGAGCAGTTCTTC.